The T cell receptor (beta chain) described here comes from a study of T-cell reconstitution after alpha-beta-depleted transplantation in children. Unique molecular identifiers were built into the TCRbeta library. MiXCR, applied by TCRdb to the PCR reads, yields one record per CDR3 protein. The sample shows just over 70,000 distinct CDR3 sequences, 6% to 8% of them seen only once. V lost 5 bases and J 8 bases, leaving 18 bases between the germline ends. The germline gives CDR1 SGHTA, CDR2 FQGTGA. This CDR3 has 15 amino acids. This clonotype was counted at least ten times. The J gene is TRBJ2-2, the V gene TRBV7-3, with TRBD1 as a possible D gene (5 bases). This TCR was sampled from a human donor who donated a stem cell graft to a child with acute lymphoblastic leukemia. The sample consisted of PBMCs from the stem cell graft donor, taken from the stem cell graft. Here the CDR3 reads CASSPAGHRTGELFF. The CDR3 nucleotides read TGTGCCAGCAGCCCCGCCGGACACCGGACGGGGGAGCTGTTTTTT.